The 29 T cell receptor beta chains below come from one sample, sequenced in a study of blood T cell repertoires in COVID-19. The data were produced by immunoSEQ multiplex PCR, yet TCRdb's version contains in-frame clones alone and is incomplete. The sample lists approximately 150,000 clones; roughly 89% were seen once. Sequences were obtained from peripheral blood. Source of these receptors: a woman aged 50 to 60 with acute or convalescent COVID-19.

J is TRBJ1-4 and V is TRBV25-1, with a possible D match to TRBD1 (5 bases). Germline CDR1 reads MGHDK; CDR2 reads SYGVNS. Trimming removed 1 base at V and 7 bases at J, with 13 bases between. This CDR3 has 15 amino acids. The CDR3 DNA is TGTGCCAGCAGTGAATCAGGGCGAGAAGGTGAAAAACTGTTTTTT. Translation gives CASSESGREGEKLFF. Complete variable domain (other parts from reference TRBV25-1 and TRBJ1-4): EADIYQTPRYLVIGTGKKITLECSQTMGHDKMYWYQQDPGMELHLIHYSYGVNSTEKGDLSSESTVSRIRTEHFPLTLESARPSHTSQYLCASSESGREGEKLFFGSGTQLSVL.

J is TRBJ2-1 and V is TRBV10-3; 9 bases agree with TRBD2. Per the germline V gene, CDR1 is ENHRY and CDR2 is SYGVKD. The length of the CDR3 is 19 residues. J lost 0 bases, V lost 3 bases, and 12 bases had no gene match. CDR3 sequence reads: CAISDLVSGRTSSYNEQFF. The CDR3 DNA sequence: TGTGCCATCAGTGACCTAGTGAGCGGGAGGACGAGCTCCTACAATGAGCAGTTCTTC.

The rearrangement joins TRBV21-1 to TRBJ1-4. TRBV21-1 is designated a pseudogene. CDR3 length: 15 amino acids. CDR3 loop: CASSKEGGVHEKLFF. The CDR3 DNA follows: TGTGCCAGCAGCAAAGAGGGAGGGGTACATGAAAAACTGTTTTTT.

The V call is TRBV11-2, the J call TRBJ2-7; D is perhaps TRBD2 (6 bases). Trimming stripped 0 bases from V and 2 bases from J, with 8 bases between. CDR3 size: 14 residues. Germline CDR1 and CDR2: SGHAT and FQNNGV. The CDR3 region has the DNA TGTGCCAGCAGCTTAGAGAGGAGGGCCTACGAGCAGTACTTC. Its translation is CASSLERRAYEQYF.

The sample holds a few counts of this clone. The chain recombines TRBV5-5 with TRBJ1-5; D remains ambiguous. CDR1 SGHKS and CDR2 YYEKEE come from the germline V gene (reference sequence). The CDR3 consists of 13 residues. V was clipped by 1 base and J by 4 bases, with 6 bases between them. Here the CDR3 DNA reads TGTGCCAGCAGCTTGTGGCAAAATCAGCCCCAGCATTTT. Amino acid sequence: CASSLWQNQPQHF.

V gene TRBV2 combines with J gene TRBJ1-2; a weak D match, TRBD1 (6 bases). The CDR3 spans 12 residues. The V end was cut by 6 bases, the J end by 6 bases, with 11 bases between. Looked up from germline, CDR1 is SNHLY and CDR2 is FYNNEI. The CDR3 bases are TGTGCCAGCAGAGAACAGGGCGATGGCTACACCTTC. Its protein is CASREQGDGYTF.

This rearrangement joins TRBV5-5 to TRBJ2-2; D perhaps matches TRBD1 (6 bases). Between the trimmed V and J ends, which lost 2 bases and 6 bases, there was a span of 8 bases. Germline V lookup: CDR1 SGHKS, CDR2 YYEKEE (reference sequence). This CDR3 is built from 13 residues. The CDR3 is CASSLQGSGELFF. CDR3 DNA: TGTGCCAGCAGCTTACAGGGCTCCGGGGAGCTGTTTTTT.

The chain joins TRBV12-3 or TRBV12-4 to TRBJ2-5, with TRBD1 as a possible D gene (6 bases). The CDR3 covers 11 residues. V was shortened by 3 bases and J by 13 bases, with 12 bases between the two germline ends. CDR3 nucleotides: TGTGCCAGCAGTTTGGGGGCGCGGAGGTACTTC. It translates to CASSLGARRYF.

The gene calls are TRBV11-3 and TRBJ1-1, with a possible D match to TRBD1 (5 bases). V was cut by 5 bases and J by 5 bases, with 15 bases left in between. CDR1 is SGHNT, CDR2 YENEEA, per germline. The CDR3 consists of 14 residues. This CDR3 reads CASSALWGETEAFF. The CDR3 DNA sequence: TGTGCCAGCAGCGCCTTGTGGGGGGAAACTGAAGCTTTCTTT.

This clone was found a few times. The chain is built from TRBV15 and TRBJ1-4, with 7 nucleotides matching TRBD1. Germline trimming cut 0 bases from V and 6 bases from J; bases unmatched to any gene: 13. The CDR3 is made up of 18 amino acids. Germline V lookup: CDR1 LNHNV, CDR2 YYDKDF (reference sequence). The CDR3 DNA is TGTGCCACCAGCAGAGATGTGCCAGGGGGAAACTCGGATGAAAAACTGTTTTTT. Translated: CATSRDVPGGNSDEKLFF.

The chain couples TRBV6-5 to TRBJ2-1; possibly TRBD1 for D (5 bases). CDR1 and CDR2 (germline): MNHEY, SVGAGI. With 6 bases removed from V and 5 bases from J, the gap between germline ends came to 14 bases. The length of the CDR3 is 14 residues. The CDR3 here is CASRANRPNNEQFF. In DNA form, the CDR3 reads TGTGCCAGCAGGGCCAACAGGCCGAACAATGAGCAGTTCTTC.

This chain joins TRBV13 and TRBJ2-1; no clear D. Germline V gene sequence: CDR1 PRHDT, CDR2 FYEKMQ (reference sequence). The CDR3 totals 14 residues. V was cut by 5 bases and J by 5 bases, with 13 bases left in between. CDR3 sequence (DNA): TGTGCCAGCAGCCCCCCCCCTAGGAACAATGAGCAGTTCTTC. This translates into CASSPPPRNNEQFF.

This clone was observed a single time. The chain is built from TRBV19 and TRBJ1-1; perhaps TRBD1 as D (6 bases). Per germline, CDR1 LNHDA and CDR2 SQIVND (reference sequence). The CDR3 consists of 13 residues. Between the trimmed V and J ends, which lost 0 bases and 8 bases, there was a span of 10 bases. In DNA form, the CDR3 reads TGTGCCAGTAGTATAGAAGAGGGGACAGAAGCTTTCTTT. Its protein is CASSIEEGTEAFF.

This chain joins TRBV4-3 and TRBJ2-3; 9 bases match TRBD2. V dropped 6 bases and J dropped 0; count of bases not matched to a gene: 7. Germline values: CDR1 LGHNA, CDR2 YSLEER. The CDR3 contains 16 residues. CDR3 nucleotides: TGCGCCAGCAGTCGCGGACTAGCGTCTAGCACAGATACGCAGTATTTT. Protein product: CASSRGLASSTDTQYF.

V usage is TRBV24-1 and J usage is TRBJ2-3; 8 nucleotides agree with TRBD1. The junction had 2 bases not matched to a gene; V was cut back by 4 bases and J by 3 bases. Per germline, CDR1 KGHDR and CDR2 SFDVKD. This CDR3 is built from 14 residues. The DNA of the CDR3 is TGTGCCACCAGTGAAAGGGACAGGACAGATACGCAGTATTTT. Translated: CATSERDRTDTQYF.

Points on this clone: Other DNA sequences in the sample encode the same CDR3. V is TRBV24-1 and J is TRBJ1-2; D unclear. V was trimmed by 4 bases and J by 4 bases, leaving 3 bases between them. The CDR3 loop spans 11 amino acids. In germline, CDR1 is KGHDR, CDR2 SFDVKD. Here the CDR3 reads CATSDSYGYTF. Written as DNA, the CDR3 is TGTGCCACCAGTGACAGCTATGGCTACACCTTC.

This chain links TRBV30 with TRBJ1-1; possibly TRBD1 for D (6 bases). Looked up from germline, CDR1 is GTSNPN and CDR2 is SVGIG (reference sequence). With 4 bases removed from V and 1 base from J, the gap between germline ends came to 10 bases. The CDR3 runs to 13 residues. CDR3: CAWTGGRNTEAFF. DNA of the CDR3: TGTGCCTGGACGGGGGGCCGGAACACTGAAGCTTTCTTT.

This chain connects TRBV24-1 to TRBJ2-1; 14 nucleotides line up with TRBD2. The CDR3 spans 19 residues. J lost 9 bases, V lost 9 bases, and 21 bases had no gene match. The V gene's germline CDR1 is KGHDR and CDR2 SFDVKD. CDR3 in amino acids: CATGREGEGGLAGDGEQFF. For the CDR3, the DNA is TGTGCCACCGGGAGAGAGGGTGAAGGGGGACTAGCGGGAGATGGTGAGCAGTTCTTC.

This clone was seen a single time. This rearrangement joins TRBV19 to TRBJ1-3; perhaps TRBD1 as D (6 bases). Trimming removed 3 bases from V and 4 bases from J, with 13 bases in between. The CDR3 has 15 amino acids. Germline lookup yields CDR1 LNHDA and CDR2 SQIVND (reference sequence). The CDR3 sequence is CASSILQGVGNTIYF. For the CDR3, the DNA is TGTGCCAGTAGTATTTTACAGGGAGTCGGAAACACCATATATTTT.

This clone was observed a single time. In the same sample, other DNA sequences code for this CDR3. This rearrangement joins TRBV6-5 to TRBJ1-3; perhaps TRBD1 as D (6 bases). The V gene's germline CDR1 is MNHEY and CDR2 SVGAGI. Trimming shortened V by 4 bases and J by 7 bases, and 8 bases separated the two germline ends. The CDR3 contains 12 residues. The DNA for the CDR3 is TGTGCCAGCAGTTCCCAGGGGAACACCATATATTTT. Encoded protein: CASSSQGNTIYF.

The genes are TRBV7-9 and TRBJ1-6; 9 bases line up with TRBD1. Trimming at V came to 8 bases and at J to 10 bases, leaving 9 bases not matched to a gene. The CDR3 length is 14 residues. The germline CDR1 and CDR2 sequences are SEHNR and FQNEAQ (reference sequence). The CDR3 sequence: CASGLWDRDSPLHF. Written as DNA, the CDR3 is TGTGCCAGCGGTCTTTGGGACAGGGACTCACCCCTCCACTTT. Together with reference TRBV7-9 and TRBJ1-6, the CDR3 gives the full variable domain: DTGVSQNPRHKITKRGQNVTFRCDPISEHNRLYWYRQTLGQGPEFLTYFQNEAQLEKSRLLSDRFSAERPKGSFSTLEIQRTEQGDSAMYLCASGLWDRDSPLHFGNGTRLTVT.

This chain connects TRBV24-1 to TRBJ1-2; 8 nucleotides match TRBD1. V lost 7 bases to trimming and J lost 4 bases; unmatched junction nucleotides: 4. Germline V gene sequence: CDR1 KGHDR, CDR2 SFDVKD. This CDR3 is 13 amino acids long. In nucleotides, the CDR3 is TGTGCCACCAGCGCAGGGGGCGTCTATGGCTACACCTTC. This sequence encodes CATSAGGVYGYTF.

The rearrangement joins TRBV4-3 to TRBJ1-1; possible D gene TRBD1, 5 bases. This CDR3 is built from 16 residues. Germline V gene lookup returns CDR1 LGHNA and CDR2 YSLEER. Trimming cost V 0 bases and J 0 bases, with 11 bases left between them. The DNA of the CDR3 is TGCGCCAGCAGCCAAGATTCGGCAGGGCTGAACACTGAAGCTTTCTTT. Protein product: CASSQDSAGLNTEAFF.

V usage is TRBV7-2 and J usage is TRBJ2-7; TRBD2 matches 10 bases. Germline V gene sequence: CDR1 SGHTA, CDR2 FQGNSA. V lost 6 bases, J lost 6 bases, and 8 bases stayed unmatched. The CDR3 length is 14 residues. The CDR3, as DNA: TGTGCCAGCAGTAATTTAGCGGGAGGATCCGAGCAGTACTTC. Amino acid sequence: CASSNLAGGSEQYF.

V is TRBV3-1 (or the pseudogene TRBV3-2) and J is TRBJ1-2; the match to TRBD1 covers 8 bases. This CDR3 comprises 15 residues. CDR1 is LGHDT and CDR2 is YNNKEL in the germline V gene (reference sequence). J lost 0 bases, V lost 4 bases, and 4 bases had no gene match. The DNA of the CDR3 is TGTGCCAGCAGCCGCGGGACAGGCACTAACTATGGCTACACCTTC. Its translation is CASSRGTGTNYGYTF.

The J gene is TRBJ1-1, the V gene TRBV20-1; tentative D call: TRBD1 (6 bases). In germline, CDR1 is DFQATT, CDR2 SNEGSKA (reference sequence). CDR3 length equals 11 residues. V lost 1 base and J lost 8, with 8 bases in between. CDR3 in DNA: TGCAGTGCTAGAGGAACAGGGGAAGCTTTCTTT. Amino acids: CSARGTGEAFF.

This clone was counted a single time. This sequence joins TRBV19 and TRBJ1-6; 10 nucleotides align to TRBD1. Looked up from germline, CDR1 is LNHDA and CDR2 is SQIVND (reference sequence). Germline trimming cut 5 bases from V and 7 bases from J; bases unmatched to any gene: 2. This CDR3 is built from 14 residues. CDR3 DNA: TGTGCCAGTAGTCCGGGACAGGGGAATTCACCCCTCCACTTT. This encodes CASSPGQGNSPLHF. The full variable domain, its missing parts supplied by reference TRBV19 and TRBJ1-6, is DGGITQSPKYLFRKEGQNVTLSCEQNLNHDAMYWYRQDPGQGLRLIYYSQIVNDFQKGDIAEGYSVSREKKESFPLTVTSAQKNPTAFYLCASSPGQGNSPLHFGNGTRLTVT.

This clone has a handful of counts. The chain recombines TRBV4-1 with TRBJ2-5; TRBD2 matches 13 bases. Germline trimming cut 5 bases from V and 5 bases from J; bases unmatched to any gene: 5. CDR1 MGHRA and CDR2 YSYEKL come from the germline V gene. The CDR3 contains 15 residues. The DNA for the CDR3 is TGCGCCAGCAGCACGCGGACTAGCGGGGGTGAGACCCAGTACTTC. As protein: CASSTRTSGGETQYF.

This chain uses TRBV7-9 with TRBJ1-2; D remains ambiguous. The CDR3 sequence is 11 residues long. Germline CDR1 reads SEHNR; CDR2 reads FQNEAQ (reference sequence). The V end lost 4 bases, the J end lost 6 bases, and 6 bases lay between the germline ends. CDR3 in amino acids: CASSSPDGYTF. The CDR3 region has the DNA TGTGCCAGCAGCTCCCCCGATGGCTACACCTTC.